The 16 T cell receptor beta chains below all came from one sample that was sequenced in a study of T cells in Graves' hyperthyroidism and ophthalmopathy. Amplification yielded TCR beta CDR3 regions, with RNA transcripts as the source. The TCR CDR3 first-round RT-PCR relied on the HTBI primer set. Via MiXCR, TCRdb re-called the multiplex PCR reads, giving one row per CDR3 protein. The sample lists over 500,000 distinct CDR3 sequences, 12% to 15% occurring once. The specimen sequenced was blood. These receptors were obtained from a woman in her forties with Graves' hyperthyroidism.

CDR3 region: CASSSPDRLGSSYEQYF. CDR3 DNA sequence: TGCGCCAGCAGCTCCCCGGACAGGCTGGGTTCTTCCTACGAGCAGTACTTC. The chain recombines TRBV5-1 with TRBJ2-7, with 7 bases fitting TRBD1. The length of the CDR3 is 17 residues. Trimming at V came to 3 bases and at J to 1 base, leaving 13 bases not matched to a gene. Germline CDR1 reads SGHRS; CDR2 reads YFSETQ.

The chain employs TRBV10-1 and TRBJ1-3, with 7 bases that match TRBD1. CDR3 size: 14 residues. The junction had 7 bases not matched to a gene; V was cut back by 6 bases and J by 5 bases. The germline V gene has CDR1 WNHNN and CDR2 SYGVQD (reference sequence). The CDR3 loop reads CASSRQGRRNTIYF. The CDR3 DNA sequence: TGCGCCAGCAGCCGACAGGGTAGGAGAAACACCATATATTTT.

This clonotype has a handful of counts. The chain recombines TRBV2 with TRBJ2-1; 8 nucleotides align to TRBD2. Germline-derived CDR1 and CDR2 are SNHLY and FYNNEI. The CDR3 is 13 residues long. Losses at the gene ends were 6 bases for V and 8 bases for J; bases not matched to a gene: 6. The CDR3 DNA reads as TGTGCCAGCAGCGACGGGACTAGTGATGAGCAGTTCTTC. Translating gives CASSDGTSDEQFF. Filled out from reference TRBV2 and TRBJ2-1, the complete variable domain reads EPEVTQTPSHQVTQMGQEVILRCVPISNHLYFYWYRQILGQKVEFLVSFYNNEISEKSEIFDDQFSVERPDGSNFTLKIRSTKLEDSAMYFCASSDGTSDEQFFGPGTRLTVL.

This rearrangement joins TRBV12-3 or TRBV12-4 to TRBJ2-1, with D perhaps given as TRBD1 or TRBD2 (5 bases each). The CDR3 is 12 amino acids. The ends were cut back, 5 bases at V and 8 bases at J, with 10 bases in the middle. The CDR3 sequence is CASSPGTDEQFF. As DNA, the CDR3 is TGTGCCAGCAGTCCCGGGACGGATGAGCAGTTCTTC.

There are a few counts of this clonotype. V gene TRBV14 combines with J gene TRBJ2-7, with D possibly being TRBD1 or TRBD2 (6 bases each). The CDR3 runs 17 residues. The V end was cut by 1 base, the J end by 0 bases, with 16 bases between. Germline V gives CDR1 SGHDN, CDR2 FVKESK. The CDR3 region has the DNA TGTGCCAGCAGCCAAGGGAGGATGCGGGACATCTCCTACGAGCAGTACTTC. Amino acid sequence: CASSQGRMRDISYEQYF.

This clonotype was counted a few times. The rearrangement links TRBV9 to TRBJ2-3, with D hard to call. The CDR3 contains 14 residues. CDR1 and CDR2 from the germline V gene are SGDLS and YYNGEE. The V gene lost 0 bases and the J gene lost 4 bases, with 9 bases spanning the gap. The CDR3, as DNA: TGTGCCAGCAGCGTAGGTCTAGACCCAGATACGCAGTATTTT. The encoded protein is CASSVGLDPDTQYF.

The sample holds a few counts of this clonotype. J is TRBJ2-3 and V is TRBV18, with D perhaps matching TRBD1 (6 bases). With 8 bases removed from V and 1 base from J, the gap between germline ends came to 28 bases. CDR1 is KGHSH, CDR2 LQKENI, per germline. The CDR3 runs to 19 residues. The CDR3 sequence is CASRTGRGALSTGTDTQYF. The CDR3 DNA is TGTGCCAGCCGCACGGGCAGGGGCGCCCTCAGCACGGGCACAGATACGCAGTATTTT.

At least ten counts were recorded for this clonotype. The chain uses TRBV28 and TRBJ2-1; 8 bases agree with TRBD1. The CDR3 has 15 amino acids. Germline V lookup: CDR1 MDHEN, CDR2 SYDVKM. Trimming at V came to 3 bases and at J to 3 bases, leaving 4 bases not matched to a gene. This CDR3 is CASSFGQGRYNEQFF. CDR3 nucleotide sequence: TGTGCCAGCAGTTTCGGACAGGGACGCTACAATGAGCAGTTCTTC.

This clonotype was picked up many times. This chain uses TRBV6-1 with TRBJ2-5; 15 bases map to TRBD2. CDR3 length: 16 residues. Germline values: CDR1 MNHNS, CDR2 SASEGT. V trimming: 6 bases; J trimming: 3 bases; junction bases outside the gene matches: 5. The CDR3 loop reads CASSWTSGRAEETQYF. In DNA, the CDR3 is TGTGCCAGCAGCTGGACTAGCGGGAGGGCCGAAGAGACCCAGTACTTC.

This clonotype was detected ten times or more. The V gene is TRBV7-9, the J gene TRBJ1-1; unclear D gene. V was trimmed by 5 bases and J by 10 bases, leaving 11 bases between them. The CDR3 sequence is 11 residues long. The germline V gene has CDR1 SEHNR and CDR2 FQNEAQ (reference sequence). CDR3 protein: CASSTVQRAFF. DNA for the CDR3: TGTGCCAGCAGCACTGTACAAAGAGCTTTCTTT.

The genes are TRBV6-5 and TRBJ1-5; D remains unclear. The V gene's germline CDR1 is MNHEY and CDR2 SVGAGI. The CDR3 runs to 15 residues. The V end was cut by 1 base, the J end by 5 bases, with 12 bases between. DNA of the CDR3: TGTGCCAGCAGTTACTTAGAAACAGCTGATCAGCCCCAGCATTTT. Its protein product is CASSYLETADQPQHF.

This clonotype was detected ten times or more. The chain links TRBV2 to TRBJ2-3; D is possibly TRBD1 or TRBD2 (5 bases each). Looked up from germline, CDR1 is SNHLY and CDR2 is FYNNEI. V shed 6 bases and J shed 0 bases, with 19 bases lying between them. The CDR3 runs to 17 residues. The CDR3 is CASSWDAGSSSTDTQYF. In DNA form, the CDR3 reads TGTGCCAGCAGCTGGGACGCGGGCTCTTCTAGCACAGATACGCAGTATTTT.

V is TRBV5-4 and J is TRBJ2-7, with D perhaps TRBD2 (6 bases). The CDR3 loop spans 15 amino acids. In germline, CDR1 is SGHNT, CDR2 YYREEE (reference sequence). Trimming took 4 bases from V and 0 from J, leaving 14 bases between them. This CDR3 reads CASSAGPTSSYEQYF. The CDR3 nucleotides are TGTGCCAGCAGCGCGGGACCCACGAGCTCCTACGAGCAGTACTTC.

A note on this clonotype: A read error may be the cause here, since a much bigger clone is one base away. The rearrangement links TRBV15 to TRBJ2-7, with D unresolved. The CDR3 is 13 residues long. V shed 11 bases and J shed 1 base, with 15 bases lying between them. Germline V gives CDR1 LNHNV, CDR2 YYDKDF (reference sequence). The CDR3 DNA follows: TGTGCCGCCTCGCTGGGCCTTTCCTACGAGCAGTACTTC. Translating it yields CAASLGLSYEQYF.

This clonotype has a count of ten or more. The chain combines TRBV2 with TRBJ2-5; 7 bases align to TRBD1. CDR3 length: 13 amino acids. Germline V gene sequence: CDR1 SNHLY, CDR2 FYNNEI. V lost 6 bases and J lost 5; bases outside the gene matches: 6. CDR3 nucleotide sequence: TGTGCCAGCAGAGAGGGGGCATTGGAGACCCAGTACTTC. Amino acid sequence: CASREGALETQYF.

The table lists this clonotype with many counts. This sequence joins TRBV11-2 and TRBJ2-1, with D unclear. Trimming shortened V by 6 bases and J by 9 bases, and 9 bases separated the two germline ends. CDR1 and CDR2 from the germline V gene are SGHAT and FQNNGV. The CDR3 has 11 amino acids. CDR3 DNA: TGTGCCAGCAGGATCGGCGGTGAGCAGTTCTTC. This sequence encodes CASRIGGEQFF.